One and the same sample provided the 28 T cell receptor beta chains below, sequenced in a study of human T cells and chemical hapten exposure. One entry per CDR3 protein, called by TCRdb with MiXCR from the RACE reads. The data hold 300,000 to 400,000 distinct CDR3 sequences, with around 7% observed a single time. The time point: patch test 1, 2 weeks after DPC sensitization. Treatment: therapeutic diphenylcyclopropenone sensitization with weekly scalp DPC. Sequencing was performed on whole blood, taken in connection with sensitization to the hapten diphenylcyclopropenone (DPC). The receptors stem from a woman under 30 with alopecia areata. Some clones in this sample may be carry-over from other donors' samples.

This clonotype showed up many times. One junction end does not reproduce the germline sequence, and a read error may be involved. The chain carries TRBV6-1 and TRBJ2-5; no clear D gene. The CDR3 length is 12 residues. Germline V gene data show CDR1 as MNHNS and CDR2 as SASEGT. CDR3 in amino acids: CASREGDETQYF. CDR3 nucleotides: TGTGCCAGCAGAGAAGGAGATGAGACCCAGTACTTC.

V gene TRBV5-1 combines with J gene TRBJ2-3; D tentatively fits TRBD1 or TRBD2 (5 bases each). CDR3 length equals 14 residues. The ends were cut back, 5 bases at V and 2 bases at J, with 12 bases in the middle. Germline V lookup: CDR1 SGHRS, CDR2 YFSETQ. The CDR3 loop is CASRAGANTDTQYF. The CDR3 bases are TGCGCCAGCAGAGCCGGGGCTAACACAGATACGCAGTATTTT.

This clonotype came up a few times. The chain joins TRBV29-1 to TRBJ1-5; D is possibly TRBD1 (6 bases). This CDR3 has 12 amino acids. Trimming pared 0 bases from V and 7 bases from J, leaving 7 bases between. Germline CDR1 is SQVTM and CDR2 is ANQGSEA. CDR3 in amino acids: CSVEDRGQPQHF. In DNA form, the CDR3 reads TGCAGCGTTGAAGACAGGGGCCAGCCCCAGCATTTT.

This clonotype was counted a few times. V is TRBV4-3 and J is TRBJ2-5; possibly TRBD2 for D (6 bases). Germline CDR1 is LGHNA and CDR2 is YSLEER. The CDR3 spans 14 residues. The ends were cut back, 3 bases at V and 3 bases at J, with 11 bases in the middle. CDR3 loop: CASSQGTAEETQYF. For the CDR3, the DNA is TGCGCCAGCAGCCAGGGGACTGCCGAAGAGACCCAGTACTTC.

This clonotype has a handful of counts. The chain recombines TRBV19 with TRBJ2-1; 9 positions agree with TRBD1. This CDR3 is 15 amino acids long. The V gene's germline CDR1 is LNHDA and CDR2 SQIVND (reference sequence). Unmatched junction bases numbered 8, after V lost 4 bases and J lost 7 bases. CDR3 residues: CASSKNRGPDNEQFF. In nucleotides, the CDR3 is TGTGCCAGTAGTAAGAACAGGGGGCCAGATAATGAGCAGTTCTTC.

The chain combines TRBV4-3 with TRBJ1-4, with D possibly being TRBD1 (6 bases). This CDR3 spans 14 amino acids. CDR1 is LGHNA, CDR2 YSLEER, per germline. V was clipped by 0 bases and J by 8 bases, with 10 bases between them. CDR3 amino acids: CASSQEGAGEKLFF. The CDR3 DNA follows: TGCGCCAGCAGCCAAGAGGGGGCTGGCGAAAAACTGTTTTTT.

The V gene is TRBV12-3 or TRBV12-4, the J gene TRBJ1-5; a weak D match, TRBD1 (5 bases). This CDR3 spans 15 amino acids. The V and J ends lost 1 base and 2 bases respectively, with 9 bases between them. CDR3 protein: CASSLGGYGNQPQHF. CDR3 sequence (DNA): TGTGCCAGCAGTTTAGGGGGGTATGGCAATCAGCCCCAGCATTTT.

This clonotype was recorded a few times. This chain connects TRBV5-1 to TRBJ2-6; 8 positions agree with TRBD1. V gave up 4 bases and J gave up 4 bases; unmatched junction bases: 16. The germline gives CDR1 SGHRS, CDR2 YFSETQ. The CDR3 contains 19 residues. CDR3 DNA: TGCGCCAGCAGCCCGGGACAGGCCTCGGGGGTGGCCGGGGCCAACGTCCTGACTTTC. Its protein is CASSPGQASGVAGANVLTF.

V is TRBV15 and J is TRBJ1-4, with 7 positions matching TRBD1. J was trimmed by 3 bases and V by 1 base; bases with no gene match: 8. In germline, CDR1 is LNHNV, CDR2 YYDKDF (reference sequence). This CDR3 region has 17 residues. CDR3 region: CATSRGGGAEANEKLFF. Written as DNA, the CDR3 is TGTGCCACCAGCAGAGGAGGGGGCGCCGAGGCTAATGAAAAACTGTTTTTT.

This clonotype was counted ten times or more. The chain recombines TRBV2 with TRBJ1-5; 8 bases line up with TRBD1. CDR1 and CDR2 (germline): SNHLY, FYNNEI. With V trimmed by 3 bases and J by 2 bases, 3 bases remained unmatched. The CDR3 length is 15 residues. This chain's CDR3 is CASSDGGQGNQPQHF. CDR3 DNA sequence: TGTGCCAGCAGTGACGGGGGACAGGGCAATCAGCCCCAGCATTTT.

This clonotype occurred a few times. The chain couples TRBV11-2 to TRBJ2-3; 9 bases are shared with TRBD2. The CDR3 sequence is 15 residues long. Losses at the gene ends were 1 base for V and 2 bases for J; bases not matched to a gene: 1. The germline V gene has CDR1 SGHAT and CDR2 FQNNGV. This chain's CDR3 is CASSLGGGVTDTQYF. The CDR3 region has the DNA TGTGCCAGCAGCTTAGGCGGGGGGGTCACAGATACGCAGTATTTT. Drawing the rest from reference TRBV11-2 and TRBJ2-3, the complete variable domain is EAGVAQSPRYKIIEKRQSVAFWCNPISGHATLYWYQQILGQGPKLLIQFQNNGVVDDSQLPKDRFSAERLKGVDSTLKIQPAKLEDSAVYLCASSLGGGVTDTQYFGPGTRLTVL.

This chain links TRBV11-1 with TRBJ2-5; TRBD2 matches at 16 bases. The germline V gene has CDR1 SGHAT and CDR2 FQDESV (reference sequence). With 4 bases clipped from V and 5 bases from J, the junction kept 7 bases outside the gene matches. The CDR3 is 17 residues long. In nucleotides, the CDR3 is TGTGCCAGCAGCTCGGGACTAGCGGGGGGGCCTCGCGAGACCCAGTACTTC. Its protein is CASSSGLAGGPRETQYF.

The rearrangement joins TRBV5-4 to TRBJ2-3; 9 bases fit TRBD2. The germline V gene encodes CDR1 SGHNT and CDR2 YYREEE (reference sequence). CDR3 size: 15 residues. Trimming at V came to 3 bases and at J to 5 bases, leaving 7 bases not matched to a gene. CDR3 nucleotides: TGTGCCAGCAGCTCGGAGCGGGGGGTAGGAGATACGCAGTATTTT. It is translated as CASSSERGVGDTQYF.

This clonotype was seen many times. V is TRBV6-5 and J is TRBJ1-1; tentatively, D is TRBD1 (5 bases). The CDR3 totals 13 residues. Germline V gene data show CDR1 as MNHEY and CDR2 as SVGAGI. V lost 7 bases and J 3 bases, leaving 12 bases between the germline ends. The CDR3 nucleotides read TGTGCCAGCATGTGGGGCGAGGACACTGAAGCTTTCTTT. Protein: CASMWGEDTEAFF.

This clonotype showed up many times. The chain employs TRBV7-7 and TRBJ2-4, with D perhaps matching TRBD2 (7 bases). CDR3 length equals 15 residues. Germline V gives CDR1 SSHAT, CDR2 FNYEAQ (reference sequence). This chain's CDR3 is CVAGRGAQAKNIQYF. In DNA form, the CDR3 reads TGTGTTGCGGGACGGGGGGCCCAAGCCAAAAACATTCAGTACTTC.

The chain links TRBV7-8 to TRBJ1-1; TRBD1 matches 7 bases. The CDR3 is 14 amino acids. The germline V gene encodes CDR1 SGHVS and CDR2 FQNEAQ. The ends lost 6 bases at V and 5 bases at J; junction bases unmatched: 9. DNA of the CDR3: TGTGCCAGCAGTATAGGGGGCGCCGATACTGAAGCTTTCTTT. This sequence encodes CASSIGGADTEAFF.

This clonotype has a count of ten or more. This chain uses TRBV24-1 with TRBJ2-3; a possible D gene is TRBD1 (6 bases). Germline V gives CDR1 KGHDR, CDR2 SFDVKD. The CDR3 is 15 amino acids. Deletions cut 4 bases from V and 5 bases from J, with 15 bases between. The CDR3 region is CATSDARTTGDTQYF. CDR3 in DNA: TGTGCCACCAGTGACGCAAGAACGACAGGAGATACGCAGTATTTT.

This clonotype has ten or more counts. The chain joins TRBV12-3 or TRBV12-4 to TRBJ2-1, with D uncertain. Trimming stripped 5 bases from V and 4 bases from J, with 18 bases between. The CDR3 consists of 16 residues. The chain's CDR3 is CASSPALGGTYNEQFF. The DNA for the CDR3 is TGTGCCAGCAGTCCCGCCCTGGGCGGAACTTACAATGAGCAGTTCTTC.

The V and J genes are TRBV25-1 and TRBJ1-2, with D uncertain. V was cut by 3 bases and J by 1 base, with 9 bases left in between. The CDR3 extends over 14 amino acids. Per the germline V gene, CDR1 is MGHDK and CDR2 is SYGVNS. This CDR3 reads CASSEVGINYGYTF. The CDR3 region has the DNA TGTGCCAGCAGTGAGGTTGGCATTAACTATGGCTACACCTTC.

This rearrangement joins TRBV11-1 to TRBJ2-7, with a possible D match to TRBD1 (5 bases). Germline V lookup: CDR1 SGHAT, CDR2 FQDESV (reference sequence). The CDR3 spans 15 residues. Trimming stripped 5 bases from V and 0 bases from J, with 14 bases between. Written as DNA, the CDR3 is TGTGCCAGCAGCCCCAGGGCAGGGCGCTCCTACGAGCAGTACTTC. Translation gives CASSPRAGRSYEQYF.

This clonotype was observed at least ten times. The chain recombines TRBV5-1 with TRBJ1-4; the match to TRBD1 covers 7 bases. Germline-derived CDR1 and CDR2 are SGHRS and YFSETQ. Trimming cost V 2 bases and J 3 bases; bases outside gene matches: 4. CDR3 length equals 15 residues. In DNA, the CDR3 is TGCGCCAGCAGCTTCGGGACAGCTTCTAATGAAAAACTGTTTTTT. Translation gives CASSFGTASNEKLFF.

This clonotype has a handful of counts. The chain combines TRBV5-1 with TRBJ2-2, with D maybe TRBD1 (6 bases). With 5 bases removed from V and 3 bases from J, the gap between germline ends came to 11 bases. CDR1 and CDR2 (germline): SGHRS, YFSETQ. The CDR3 runs 14 residues. CDR3 amino acids: CASRTGYDTGELFF. CDR3 coding DNA: TGCGCCAGCAGAACAGGGTACGACACCGGGGAGCTGTTTTTT.

This clonotype was found many times. V usage is TRBV9 and J usage is TRBJ2-1, with 8 bases identical to TRBD1. J gave up 6 bases and V 0 bases, and 5 bases lay outside the gene matches. Germline V gene lookup returns CDR1 SGDLS and CDR2 YYNGEE. The length of the CDR3 is 15 residues. In nucleotides, the CDR3 is TGTGCCAGCAGCGTAGCAGGACAGGGTACCAATGAGCAGTTCTTC. It is translated as CASSVAGQGTNEQFF.

The chain employs TRBV12-3 or TRBV12-4 and TRBJ2-3; D ambiguous. V lost 3 bases, J lost 2 bases, and 9 bases lay in between. The CDR3 is 14 amino acids. The CDR3 loop is CASSLGAYTDTQYF. The CDR3 nucleotides read TGTGCCAGCAGTTTGGGTGCCTACACAGATACGCAGTATTTT.

This clonotype occurred a few times. The CDR3 DNA follows: TGTGCCAGCATCAGTCGGGGGCAGGGGGGACTAATCGATCAGCCCCAGCATTTT. Encoded protein: CASISRGQGGLIDQPQHF. The chain combines TRBV6-1 with TRBJ1-5; 7 positions agree with TRBD1. Losses at the gene ends were 7 bases for V and 5 bases for J; bases not matched to a gene: 20. CDR3 length equals 18 residues. Per the germline V gene, CDR1 is MNHNS and CDR2 is SASEGT.

This clonotype has a handful of counts. This sequence joins TRBV12-3 or TRBV12-4 and TRBJ2-3, with D possibly being TRBD2 (8 bases). V was trimmed by 6 bases and J by 7 bases, leaving 20 bases between them. The length of the CDR3 is 15 residues. This CDR3 reads CASRKQGLAGNTQYF. Written as DNA, the CDR3 is TGTGCCAGCAGGAAACAGGGGTTAGCGGGAAATACGCAGTATTTT.

V is TRBV28 and J is TRBJ1-2; 10 nucleotides line up with TRBD1. From germline, CDR1 is MDHEN and CDR2 SYDVKM. After removal of 4 bases from V and 5 bases from J, the junction contained 7 bases not matched to a gene. The CDR3 is made up of 15 amino acids. The CDR3 sequence: CASSSPGTGVYGYTF. The CDR3 region has the DNA TGTGCCAGCAGTTCGCCTGGGACAGGGGTGTATGGCTACACCTTC.

This clonotype came up many times. The chain has TRBV27 and TRBJ2-7, with TRBD1 as a possible D gene (6 bases). The V and J ends lost 3 bases and 2 bases respectively, with 11 bases between them. Germline CDR1 MNHEY, CDR2 SMNVEV (reference sequence). The CDR3 totals 14 residues. CDR3 region: CASSFSGQTYEQYF. CDR3 DNA sequence: TGTGCCAGCAGTTTTAGTGGACAGACCTACGAGCAGTACTTC.